This is a list of T cell receptor beta chains from one sample in a study of shared clonotypes between healthy human individuals. Clones were sequenced by immunoSEQ multiplex PCR, and TCRdb holds only the in-frame ones, with some missing. Among around 690,000 clones listed, 90% were seen once. The sequenced sample was memory CD8+ T cells from PBMCs. These TCRs come from a man aged 18 to 30 in good health. Some clones in this sample may be carry-over from other donors' samples. The CDR3 runs from the conserved cysteine through the conserved F or W. D genes are given only for firm matches. A row's size may be missing; if present it is once, few, many or a size class.

size,V,J,D,DNA,CDR3
-,TRBV5-4,TRBJ1-2,-,TGTGCCAGCAGCTTGGATCCGGTCAACTATGGCTACACCTTC,CASSLDPVNYGYTF
-,TRBV7-9,TRBJ2-7,-,TGTGCCAGCAGCGTAACCTACTACGAGCAGTACTTC,CASSVTYYEQYF
-,TRBV5-1,TRBJ2-1,-,TGCGCCAGCAGCTTGGTAGTATCTAGCGAGCCCGCGAGCTCCTACAATGAGCAGTTCTTC,CASSLVVSSEPASSYNEQFF
few,TRBV6-1,TRBJ2-7,TRBD2,TGTGCCAGCAGGTTATTAGCGGGAGGGGGCAACGAGCAGTACTTC,CASRLLAGGGNEQYF
-,TRBV28,TRBJ2-3,TRBD2,TGTGCCAGCAGTTTTTACGGCACTTCGTTTGCGGGAGGATACACAGATACGCAGTATTTT,CASSFYGTSFAGGYTDTQYF
once,TRBV29-1,TRBJ2-7,TRBD2,TGCAGCGTCCGTCTAGCGGGGGCGACCTACGAGCAGTACTTC,CSVRLAGATYEQYF
once,TRBV19,TRBJ1-5,-,TGTGCCAGTAGGTTCGGCCGCTATAGCAATCAGCCCCAGCATTTT,CASRFGRYSNQPQHF
-,TRBV9,TRBJ2-1,-,TGTGCCAGCAGCGCCAACAGCCTGAGGACGCGGGGATACAATGAGCAGTTCTTC,CASSANSLRTRGYNEQFF
-,TRBV4-1,TRBJ2-7,TRBD1,TGCGCCAGCAGCCAGAGGGGGACAGGGGGTTACGAGCAGTACTTC,CASSQRGTGGYEQYF
few,TRBV7-6,TRBJ2-3,-,TGTGCCAGCAGCTACGGGAGTGGTGGGCCAGATACGCAGTATTTT,CASSYGSGGPDTQYF
-,TRBV11-2,TRBJ1-1,-,TGTGCCAGCAGTCGTTACCGGGCCCCGAACACTGAAGCTTTCTTT,CASSRYRAPNTEAFF
-,TRBV6-4,TRBJ1-1,-,TGTGCCAGCTCTGAGACTGGGAACACTGAAGCTTTCTTT,CASSETGNTEAFF
-,TRBV2,TRBJ2-7,-,TGTGCCAGCAGTGAAGGGTTAGGCTCCTACGAGCAGTACTTC,CASSEGLGSYEQYF
once,TRBV18,TRBJ1-1,-,TGTGCCAGCTCACCAGGGACTCACACTGAAGCTTTCTTT,CASSPGTHTEAFF
-,TRBV7-9,TRBJ2-3,TRBD1,TGTGCCAGCAGCCCTAGGGACAGGGCAAGCACAGATACGCAGTATTTT,CASSPRDRASTDTQYF
-,TRBV28,TRBJ2-3,-,TGTGCCAGCAAGACTAGTCCAGATACGCAGTATTTT,CASKTSPDTQYF
-,TRBV7-6,TRBJ2-1,TRBD2,TGTGCCAGCAGCTGGACTAGCGGGTCTAATGAGCAGTTCTTC,CASSWTSGSNEQFF
once,TRBV4-1,TRBJ2-3,TRBD1,TGCGCCAGCAGCCAAGTCGGGACAGGCTCTCACACAGATACGCAGTATTTT,CASSQVGTGSHTDTQYF
-,TRBV9,TRBJ1-3,-,TGTGCCAGCAGTCCGAGGACAGCGGTCTCTGGAAACACCATATATTTT,CASSPRTAVSGNTIYF
-,TRBV25-1,TRBJ1-6,-,TGTGCCAGCGAGCCCGGGATGGGTTCACCCCTCCACTTT,CASEPGMGSPLHF
-,TRBV4-3,TRBJ2-1,-,TGCGCCAGCAGCCAAGGGCAGCGGGCCTACAATGAGCAGTTCTTC,CASSQGQRAYNEQFF
-,TRBV27,TRBJ2-7,-,TGTGCCAGCAGTTTAAACCCAGGGAACTACGAGCAGTACTTC,CASSLNPGNYEQYF
-,TRBV28,TRBJ2-1,-,TGTGCCAGCCGCCGAGGATACAATGAGCAGTTCTTC,CASRRGYNEQFF
-,TRBV9,TRBJ2-5,-,TGTGCCAGCAGCCCCGGGGGCTACCGGTACCAAGAGACCCAGTACTTC,CASSPGGYRYQETQYF
once,TRBV19,TRBJ2-1,-,TGTGCCAGTAGCATTTTTGGGGCGGGGACCAATGAGCAGTTCTTC,CASSIFGAGTNEQFF
once,TRBV29-1,TRBJ2-1,TRBD2,TGCAGCGTTGGAGGGACTATAGTTTGGGCTGAGCAGTTCTTC,CSVGGTIVWAEQFF
-,TRBV9,TRBJ2-2,TRBD2,TGTGCCAGCAGCGCCTCCGTCCTAGCGGGAGGGCCTATCGGGGAGCTGTTTTTT,CASSASVLAGGPIGELFF
-,TRBV9,TRBJ2-3,TRBD2,TGTGCCAGCAGCGTAACTAGCGGGATTAGTTTAACAGATACGCAGTATTTT,CASSVTSGISLTDTQYF
-,TRBV6-5,TRBJ2-7,-,TGTGCCAGCAGTTACTCGATGGACCCTTCCTACGAGCAGTACTTC,CASSYSMDPSYEQYF
-,TRBV27,TRBJ2-2,-,TGTGCCAGCAGTTTTATTCTTACCAGGAACACCGGGGAGCTGTTTTTT,CASSFILTRNTGELFF
-,TRBV2,TRBJ1-2,-,TGTGCCAGCAGTGATAGCTCAGCAACAGGTGGCTACACCTTC,CASSDSSATGGYTF
few,TRBV7-8,TRBJ1-5,-,TGTGCCAGCACAGTCTATAGCAATCAGCCCCAGCATTTT,CASTVYSNQPQHF
-,TRBV15,TRBJ2-7,TRBD2,TGTGCCACCAGCATACTCAGCGGGATAGGCTACGAGCAGTACTTC,CATSILSGIGYEQYF
-,TRBV18,TRBJ2-7,TRBD1,TGTGCCAGCGGACCCGGGACAGGGATCCACGAGCAGTACTTC,CASGPGTGIHEQYF
once,TRBV7-9,TRBJ2-1,-,TGTGCCAGCAGCCCCCCGACACCTTCCTCCTACAATGAGCAGTTCTTC,CASSPPTPSSYNEQFF
-,TRBV5-4,TRBJ2-1,TRBD2,TGTGCCAGCAGCCTCCCCGGACTAGCGGACTACAATGAGCAGTTCTTC,CASSLPGLADYNEQFF
-,TRBV7-8,TRBJ2-2,-,TGTGCCAGCAGCAGCAGGACGCTTTGGAGGACGGACACCGGGGAGCTGTTTTTT,CASSSRTLWRTDTGELFF
-,TRBV30,TRBJ2-7,-,TGTGCCTGGAGCCCCGGGCACGGGCGCCACGAGCAGTACTTC,CAWSPGHGRHEQYF
-,TRBV4-1,TRBJ2-1,-,TGCGCCAGCAGCCTCCGTTCGGAGTATGAGCAGTTCTTC,CASSLRSEYEQFF
-,TRBV28,TRBJ2-7,TRBD1,TGTGCCAGCAGCCCCGGGACAGGGATGTCCTACGAGCAGTACTTC,CASSPGTGMSYEQYF
-,TRBV4-1,TRBJ2-3,-,TGCGCCAGCAGCCAGGTCGCGTATACGCAGTATTTT,CASSQVAYTQYF
-,TRBV28,TRBJ1-1,-,TGTGCCAGCGGGGCAGCAGTTGAAGCTTTCTTT,CASGAAVEAFF
medium-sized,TRBV6-1,TRBJ2-2,TRBD2,TGTGCCAGCAGTGAACTAGCGGGAGACACCGGGGAGCTGTTTTTT,CASSELAGDTGELFF
-,TRBV9,TRBJ2-1,-,TGTGCCAGCAGCGTAGGGGGGGCTTTAGAAAATGAGCAGTTCTTC,CASSVGGALENEQFF
-,TRBV19,TRBJ1-2,TRBD1,TGTGCCAGTAGTATGAGATCAGGGGGCGGCTATGGCTACACCTTC,CASSMRSGGGYGYTF
-,TRBV10-2,TRBJ2-5,TRBD2,TGCGCCAGCAGTGACAGCGGGAGGGCCGGAGAGACCCAGTACTTC,CASSDSGRAGETQYF
-,TRBV28,TRBJ1-2,TRBD1,TGTGCCATCAAGACAGGGGCTAACTATGGCTACACCTTC,CAIKTGANYGYTF
-,TRBV11-2,TRBJ2-1,-,TGTGCCAGCAGCTTAGGGTGGCAGCCGGACTACAATGAGCAGTTCTTC,CASSLGWQPDYNEQFF
many,TRBV28,TRBJ2-1,TRBD2,TGTGCCACCACCGGGACTAGCCCCTACAATGAGCAGTTCTTC,CATTGTSPYNEQFF
-,TRBV6-5,TRBJ2-7,TRBD1,TGTGCCAGCAGCCCGGGACAGGGGGCCTACGAGCAGTACTTC,CASSPGQGAYEQYF
-,TRBV25-1,TRBJ1-3,-,TGTGCCAGCAGTGAACCCCTCCCGGGAAACACCATATATTTT,CASSEPLPGNTIYF